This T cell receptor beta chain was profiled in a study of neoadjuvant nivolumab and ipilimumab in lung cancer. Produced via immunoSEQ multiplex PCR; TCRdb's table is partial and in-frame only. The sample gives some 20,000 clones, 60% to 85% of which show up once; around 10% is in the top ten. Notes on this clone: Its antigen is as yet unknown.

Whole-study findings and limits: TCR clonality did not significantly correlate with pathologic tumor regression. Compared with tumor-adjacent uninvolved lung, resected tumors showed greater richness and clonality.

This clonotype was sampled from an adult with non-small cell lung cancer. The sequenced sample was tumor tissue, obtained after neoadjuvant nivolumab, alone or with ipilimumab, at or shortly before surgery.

CDR3 DNA sequence: TGTGCCAGCTCACCAGGTCAGGGGGCCAGCAATCAGCCCCAGCATTTT. Its translation: CASSPGQGASNQPQHF. The V call is TRBV18, the J call TRBJ1-5, with 8 bases matching TRBD1. Germline V gene data show CDR1 as KGHSH and CDR2 as LQKENI. This CDR3 has 16 residues. J was trimmed by 1 base and V by 2 bases; bases with no gene match: 4.